This passage covers 23 T cell receptor beta chains from one sample sequenced in a study of early T cells in non-severe SARS-CoV-2 infection. One entry per CDR3 protein results from TCRdb running MiXCR on the 5' RACE reads. The profile covers about 45,000 distinct CDR3 sequences, with roughly 12% appearing a single time and 21% taken by the ten largest. The specimen sequenced was whole blood. The source is an adult who was a healthcare worker with PCR-confirmed SARS-CoV-2 infection or an uninfected control (not recorded which).

The rearrangement uses TRBV11-1 and TRBJ2-7, with a tentative D call TRBD2 (7 bases). V was shortened by 3 bases and J by 7 bases, with 19 bases between the two germline ends. The length of the CDR3 is 15 residues. Germline CDR1 is SGHAT and CDR2 is FQDESV (reference sequence). The CDR3 DNA reads as TGTGCCAGCAGCTTCCCGGCCGGGGGGCGCCAGGAGCAGTACTTC. Its translation: CASSFPAGGRQEQYF.

This clonotype was seen ten or more times. The chain carries TRBV6-5 and TRBJ2-1; 13 bases agree with TRBD2. J gave up 8 bases and V 5 bases, and 9 bases lay outside the gene matches. The CDR3 runs to 16 residues. Germline assignment: CDR1 MNHEY and CDR2 SVGAGI. The CDR3 sequence is CASSRTLAGGYDEQFF. CDR3 bases: TGTGCCAGCAGTAGAACACTAGCGGGAGGGTACGATGAGCAGTTCTTC.

V gene TRBV4-3 combines with J gene TRBJ2-1, with D tentatively TRBD1 or TRBD2 (5 bases each). The CDR3 spans 15 residues. Germline CDR1 is LGHNA and CDR2 is YSLEER. V was clipped by 3 bases and J by 3 bases, with 12 bases between them. Here the CDR3 reads CASSQGERDYNEQFF. The CDR3 bases are TGCGCCAGCAGCCAGGGGGAGAGGGACTACAATGAGCAGTTCTTC.

This clonotype is medium-sized within its sample. The CDR3 DNA follows: TGTGCCTGGAGCCGAAGGGGGCTCACCGGGGAGCTGTTTTTT. Protein product: CAWSRRGLTGELFF. The chain uses TRBV30 and TRBJ2-2; 7 nucleotides align to TRBD1. With 3 bases clipped from V and 4 bases from J, the junction kept 5 bases outside the gene matches. This CDR3 is 14 amino acids long. Germline V gene data show CDR1 as GTSNPN and CDR2 as SVGIG (reference sequence).

This clonotype was counted at least ten times. The chain carries TRBV27 and TRBJ2-1; D tentatively reads TRBD1 or TRBD2 (5 bases each). Germline V gene data show CDR1 as MNHEY and CDR2 as SMNVEV (reference sequence). Trimming left V 10 bases short and J 6 bases short, with 16 bases between. The CDR3 runs to 13 residues. CDR3 sequence: CATGTSWGNEQFF. Here the CDR3 DNA reads TGTGCCACAGGGACGTCGTGGGGCAATGAGCAGTTCTTC.

This clonotype came up many times. The chain joins TRBV25-1 to TRBJ1-4; a weak D match, TRBD1 (5 bases). V was clipped by 4 bases and J by 5 bases, with 14 bases between them. This CDR3 contains 15 residues. Germline CDR1 and CDR2: MGHDK and SYGVNS. This CDR3 reads CASSGRESGNEKLFF. CDR3 DNA: TGTGCCAGCAGTGGAAGAGAATCAGGGAATGAAAAACTGTTTTTT.

This clonotype has more than one count but fewer than ten. The chain uses TRBV24-1 and TRBJ2-2; weak D call: TRBD2 (5 bases). This CDR3 spans 12 amino acids. Trimming took 11 bases from V and 5 from J, leaving 11 bases between them. The germline V gene has CDR1 KGHDR and CDR2 SFDVKD. This CDR3 reads CASGSWTGELFF. The CDR3 bases are TGTGCCAGCGGGTCTTGGACCGGGGAGCTGTTTTTT.

The V gene is TRBV30, the J gene TRBJ2-7, with a possible D match to TRBD1 (6 bases). The V and J ends lost 4 bases and 3 bases respectively, with 10 bases between them. The CDR3 has 12 amino acids. The germline gives CDR1 GTSNPN, CDR2 SVGIG (reference sequence). CDR3: CAWNRDNYEQYF. The CDR3 DNA reads as TGTGCCTGGAACCGGGACAACTACGAGCAGTACTTC.

This rearrangement joins TRBV7-9 to TRBJ2-2; TRBD1 is a possible D gene (5 bases). Between the trimmed V and J ends, which lost 3 bases and 5 bases, there was a span of 22 bases. This CDR3 comprises 18 residues. The germline CDR1 and CDR2 sequences are SEHNR and FQNEAQ (reference sequence). CDR3 sequence: CASSFLAIGAARTGELFF. CDR3 coding DNA: TGTGCCAGCAGCTTCTTGGCAATAGGGGCGGCGAGGACCGGGGAGCTGTTTTTT.

In this sample, this clonotype turned up many times. The V gene is TRBV28, the J gene TRBJ2-1, with unresolved D. The CDR3 contains 16 residues. Trimming stripped 5 bases from V and 7 bases from J, with 21 bases between. Germline CDR1 is MDHEN and CDR2 is SYDVKM. The CDR3 DNA reads TGTGCCAGCAGTCCCTCTGGCGCCATCCTAGTTAATGAGCAGTTCTTC. It yields the protein CASSPSGAILVNEQFF. Variable domain in full (rest from reference TRBV28 and TRBJ2-1): DVKVTQSSRYLVKRTGEKVFLECVQDMDHENMFWYRQDPGLGLRLIYFSYDVKMKEKGDIPEGYSVSREKKERFSLILESASTNQTSMYLCASSPSGAILVNEQFFGPGTRLTVL.

This clonotype was found a few times. The chain combines TRBV28 with TRBJ2-7; 15 bases are a match to TRBD2. Looked up from germline, CDR1 is MDHEN and CDR2 is SYDVKM. The V gene end was trimmed by 6 bases and the J gene end by 5 bases; junction bases not matched to a gene: 5. The CDR3 length is 15 residues. The CDR3 protein is CASRSGTSGRNEQYF. The CDR3 DNA sequence: TGTGCCAGCAGGAGCGGGACTAGCGGGAGGAACGAGCAGTACTTC.

The chain combines TRBV20-1 with TRBJ1-5; the D is unclear. Trimming removed 2 bases at V and 7 bases at J, with 15 bases between. This CDR3 has 14 residues. Germline loops: CDR1 DFQATT, CDR2 SNEGSKA (reference sequence). The CDR3 sequence is CSARSQNVRQPQHF. The CDR3 nucleotides are TGCAGTGCTAGAAGCCAGAATGTCAGACAGCCCCAGCATTTT.

The V and J genes are TRBV7-2 and TRBJ1-1; 10 bases match TRBD1. Looked up from germline, CDR1 is SGHTA and CDR2 is FQGNSA. This CDR3 has 15 amino acids. Germline trimming cut 5 bases from V and 1 base from J; bases unmatched to any gene: 4. CDR3 in amino acids: CASSKDRGANTEAFF. Written as DNA, the CDR3 is TGTGCCAGCAGCAAGGACAGGGGGGCGAACACTGAAGCTTTCTTT.

There are a few counts of this clonotype. The chain links TRBV5-1 to TRBJ2-1; D is undetermined. CDR3 length equals 15 residues. V shed 4 bases and J shed 3 bases, with 14 bases lying between them. The V gene's germline CDR1 is SGHRS and CDR2 YFSETQ. The CDR3 DNA reads as TGCGCCAGCAGCCGAGCGAGTGAGGTCTACAATGAGCAGTTCTTC. It is translated as CASSRASEVYNEQFF.

Only a few counts were recorded for this clonotype. The CDR3 DNA reads TGCGCCAGCAGCTTGGCATGGGACAGTTCCTACGAGCAGTACTTC. Amino acid sequence: CASSLAWDSSYEQYF. This rearrangement joins TRBV5-1 to TRBJ2-7; the match to TRBD1 covers 7 bases. The CDR3 sequence is 15 residues long. Trimming at V came to 0 bases and at J to 1 base, leaving 4 bases not matched to a gene. Germline assignment: CDR1 SGHRS and CDR2 YFSETQ. The variable domain in full, with the rest retrieved from reference TRBV5-1 and TRBJ2-7, is KAGVTQTPRYLIKTRGQQVTLSCSPISGHRSVSWYQQTPGQGLQFLFEYFSETQRNKGNFPGRFSGRQFSNSRSEMNVSTLELGDSALYLCASSLAWDSSYEQYFGPGTRLTVT.

V and J are TRBV11-2 and TRBJ1-1, with unresolved D. The ends were cut back, 1 base at V and 9 bases at J, with 6 bases in the middle. This CDR3 spans 11 amino acids. The germline CDR1 and CDR2 sequences are SGHAT and FQNNGV. CDR3 amino acids: CASSLAGKAFF. CDR3 nucleotide sequence: TGTGCCAGCAGCTTAGCCGGGAAAGCTTTCTTT.

This chain uses TRBV18 with TRBJ2-7; D call uncertain. With 5 bases removed from V and 6 bases from J, the gap between germline ends came to 14 bases. This CDR3 is 13 amino acids long. Looked up from germline, CDR1 is KGHSH and CDR2 is LQKENI. The CDR3 spells CASSSKDRTEQYF. CDR3 sequence (DNA): TGTGCCAGCTCATCGAAGGACCGCACCGAGCAGTACTTC.

This clonotype came up a few times. V gene TRBV19 combines with J gene TRBJ2-7; TRBD1 agrees at 7 bases. V lost 6 bases and J lost 0; bases outside the gene matches: 5. The CDR3 has 14 amino acids. Looked up from germline, CDR1 is LNHDA and CDR2 is SQIVND (reference sequence). The CDR3: CASRKQGSSYEQYF. The DNA of the CDR3 is TGTGCCAGTAGGAAACAGGGGAGCTCCTACGAGCAGTACTTC.

This clonotype was counted a few times. The chain uses TRBV4-3 and TRBJ2-7; TRBD1 might be the D (5 bases). This CDR3 comprises 14 residues. Germline CDR1 reads LGHNA; CDR2 reads YSLEER. Between the trimmed V and J ends, which lost 4 bases and 0 bases, there was a span of 10 bases. CDR3 DNA: TGCGCCAGCAGCCGTGACAGCTCCTCCTACGAGCAGTACTTC. Protein: CASSRDSSSYEQYF.

This clonotype was recorded many times. V gene TRBV28 combines with J gene TRBJ1-6; D call uncertain. The germline V gene has CDR1 MDHEN and CDR2 SYDVKM. The CDR3 spans 15 residues. The V gene lost 11 bases and the J gene lost 0 bases, with 14 bases spanning the gap. The CDR3 is CASGEGSSYNSPLHF. The DNA for the CDR3 is TGTGCCTCTGGGGAGGGAAGCTCCTATAATTCACCCCTCCACTTT.

The chain links TRBV28 to TRBJ1-5; D not resolved. V lost 8 bases and J lost 4, with 9 bases in between. Germline-derived CDR1 and CDR2 are MDHEN and SYDVKM. This CDR3 is built from 12 residues. CDR3 bases: TGTGCCAGCCTATCCGCGAATCAGCCCCAGCATTTT. Translation: CASLSANQPQHF.

This clonotype was seen at least ten times. The V and J genes are TRBV7-8 and TRBJ2-2; 10 nucleotides agree with TRBD2. The CDR3 spans 16 residues. Looked up from germline, CDR1 is SGHVS and CDR2 is FQNEAQ. V shed 5 bases and J 2 bases; nucleotides not matched to a gene: 5. Here the CDR3 DNA reads TGTGCCAGCAGCCGGAGACTAGCGGGCAACACCGGGGAGCTGTTTTTT. Amino acids: CASSRRLAGNTGELFF.

At least ten counts were recorded for this clonotype. The rearrangement joins TRBV18 to TRBJ2-2; 7 nucleotides line up with TRBD1. The junction had 6 bases not matched to a gene; V was cut back by 5 bases and J by 3 bases. Germline-derived CDR1 and CDR2 are KGHSH and LQKENI. CDR3 length equals 15 residues. The CDR3 is CASSTTGKDTGELFF. Here the CDR3 DNA reads TGTGCCAGCTCAACGACAGGGAAGGACACCGGGGAGCTGTTTTTT.